These T cell receptor beta chains were read from a single sample in a study of cytomegalovirus exposure and HLA in healthy donors. This table comes from immunoSEQ multiplex PCR, and its TCRdb copy is limited to in-frame clones, with some not included. The repertoire holds 140,000 to 150,000 clones, around 80% seen once, with around 3% in the top ten. The sequenced sample consisted of PBMCs. The receptors derive from a female donor in good health and CMV-seronegative. Both conserved end residues are part of each CDR3. Each record gives: CDR3 protein, V gene, D gene. A D gene is named only where the DNA matches it firmly.

cdr3_aa: CASSLGGPAGEQFF
v_call: TRBV5-1
d_call: NA

cdr3_aa: CASSLTGTENSPLHF
v_call: TRBV9
d_call: TRBD1

cdr3_aa: CSGRDTGNTIYF
v_call: TRBV29-1
d_call: NA

cdr3_aa: CASSEGPGQAFHNYGYTF
v_call: TRBV9
d_call: TRBD1

cdr3_aa: CASSRRTGRATTF
v_call: TRBV28
d_call: TRBD1

cdr3_aa: CASGNSNKNTEAFF
v_call: TRBV12-5
d_call: NA

cdr3_aa: CASSYARGGYTF
v_call: TRBV6-6
d_call: NA

cdr3_aa: CASSFQTGGRGEKLFF
v_call: TRBV28
d_call: TRBD1

cdr3_aa: CASQDSLPYEQYF
v_call: TRBV28
d_call: NA

cdr3_aa: CASSFPGQGADTQYF
v_call: TRBV5-4
d_call: TRBD1

cdr3_aa: CASSPRGPRAYEQYF
v_call: TRBV5-1
d_call: NA

cdr3_aa: CAWSVRLASTDTQYF
v_call: TRBV30
d_call: NA

cdr3_aa: CASSRQVGDYTF
v_call: TRBV28
d_call: NA

cdr3_aa: CASSGTGATFEQYF
v_call: TRBV5-1
d_call: TRBD1

cdr3_aa: CASSLVEGTYEQYF
v_call: TRBV7-6
d_call: NA

cdr3_aa: CASSLGYEQYF
v_call: TRBV5-1
d_call: NA

cdr3_aa: CASSLGWGGTNEKLFF
v_call: TRBV5-4
d_call: NA

cdr3_aa: CASSDYTSGASTVSYEQYF
v_call: TRBV7-9
d_call: TRBD2

cdr3_aa: CASSFSGRADTQYF
v_call: TRBV27
d_call: TRBD2

cdr3_aa: CASSVPGSVGELFF
v_call: TRBV28
d_call: NA

cdr3_aa: CAWTGRTAAGRAFF
v_call: TRBV30
d_call: NA

cdr3_aa: CASSSGVVGYTF
v_call: TRBV7-9
d_call: NA

cdr3_aa: CASSLASGEIETQYF
v_call: TRBV7-2
d_call: NA

cdr3_aa: CASSSPRGGSEEQFF
v_call: TRBV5-1
d_call: TRBD2

cdr3_aa: CASSDIGSPSYNEQFF
v_call: TRBV25-1
d_call: NA

cdr3_aa: CSSSLRTGDFYGYTF
v_call: TRBV7-9
d_call: TRBD1

cdr3_aa: CATSLRQGSYEQYF
v_call: TRBV15
d_call: TRBD1

cdr3_aa: CASSFRGGGYEQYF
v_call: TRBV28
d_call: TRBD2

cdr3_aa: CASSLARDSPLHF
v_call: TRBV5-1
d_call: NA

cdr3_aa: CASSYPPSTEAFF
v_call: TRBV7-2
d_call: NA

cdr3_aa: CASSASEGGLNTEAFF
v_call: TRBV5-5
d_call: NA

cdr3_aa: CASSGQGVPTEQYF
v_call: TRBV7-9
d_call: TRBD1

cdr3_aa: CASSVSGQANYGYTF
v_call: TRBV7-2
d_call: TRBD1

cdr3_aa: CASSSTAYGYPF
v_call: TRBV7-2
d_call: NA

cdr3_aa: CASRYPRGDEQYF
v_call: TRBV28
d_call: NA

cdr3_aa: CASSETGMNTEAFF
v_call: TRBV9
d_call: NA

cdr3_aa: CASSFRASGHGELFF
v_call: TRBV11-2
d_call: TRBD2

cdr3_aa: CASSFGDRESYTF
v_call: TRBV5-1
d_call: TRBD1

cdr3_aa: CASSVRTGDQPQHF
v_call: TRBV6-5
d_call: TRBD1

cdr3_aa: CAISDHRAKNIQYF
v_call: TRBV10-3
d_call: NA

cdr3_aa: CASSLTGGPGNQPQHF
v_call: TRBV5-5
d_call: NA

cdr3_aa: CASSGRVGRTDTQYF
v_call: TRBV5-4
d_call: NA

cdr3_aa: CATSSEAGAEETQYF
v_call: TRBV15
d_call: TRBD2

cdr3_aa: CAWSADSGVRSYTF
v_call: TRBV30
d_call: NA

cdr3_aa: CASSLWWLSYEQYF
v_call: TRBV7-2
d_call: NA

cdr3_aa: CASSQDGVSDEKLFF
v_call: TRBV4-1
d_call: NA

cdr3_aa: CASSIVADQPQHF
v_call: TRBV19
d_call: NA

cdr3_aa: CASSLRLAGVEQYF
v_call: TRBV7-2
d_call: TRBD2

cdr3_aa: CASSVGGDEAFF
v_call: TRBV9
d_call: NA

cdr3_aa: CASIPGRGYGKNEQYF
v_call: TRBV7-9
d_call: NA

cdr3_aa: CASSEDRALNEQFF
v_call: TRBV5-1
d_call: TRBD1

cdr3_aa: CSVTRSHEQYF
v_call: TRBV29-1
d_call: NA

cdr3_aa: CAISWDRNYGYTF
v_call: TRBV10-3
d_call: TRBD1

cdr3_aa: CASSQDRGPVKLFF
v_call: TRBV4-3
d_call: TRBD1

cdr3_aa: CASSLDRRSGNTIYF
v_call: TRBV2
d_call: NA

cdr3_aa: CASSQEPPGQGVEKLFF
v_call: TRBV4-3
d_call: TRBD1

cdr3_aa: CASSRSGYAGYTF
v_call: TRBV14
d_call: NA

cdr3_aa: CASSATGGTYLEQYF
v_call: TRBV9
d_call: TRBD1

cdr3_aa: CAISNTGVGAFF
v_call: TRBV10-3
d_call: TRBD1